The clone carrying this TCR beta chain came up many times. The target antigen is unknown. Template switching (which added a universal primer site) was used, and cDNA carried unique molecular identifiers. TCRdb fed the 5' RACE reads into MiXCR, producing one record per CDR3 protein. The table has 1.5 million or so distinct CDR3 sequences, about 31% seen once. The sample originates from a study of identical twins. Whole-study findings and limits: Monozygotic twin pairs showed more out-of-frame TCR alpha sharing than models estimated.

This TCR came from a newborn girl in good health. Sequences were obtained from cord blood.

In DNA form, the CDR3 reads TGTGCCAGCAGCTCCGCGTATGGCTACACCTTC. This sequence encodes CASSSAYGYTF. The gene calls are TRBV28 and TRBJ1-2; D remains ambiguous. The CDR3 runs 11 residues. V shed 6 bases and J shed 5 bases, with 7 bases lying between them. The germline V gene encodes CDR1 MDHEN and CDR2 SYDVKM.